This TCR beta chain originates from a study of blood T cell repertoires in COVID-19. Study-level background: There were acute and convalescent COVID-19 samples, and they came from the United States, Italy and Spain. T cells, B-cell-depleted T cells, or PBMCs provided the cDNA or gDNA that served as material.

From germline, CDR1 is SEHNR and CDR2 FQNEAQ (reference sequence). The length of the CDR3 is 15 residues. V was pared by 3 bases and J by 4 bases, with 5 bases of the junction left unmatched. Under the authors' procedure: Amplification of reference gene primers provided the estimated nucleated cell counts. This table comes from immunoSEQ multiplex PCR, and its TCRdb copy is limited to in-frame clones, with some not included. Clonal size and the V and J genes are those of that table, whereas D and trimming came from the DNA. In the table there are roughly 25,000 clones, about 90% of which are singletons. This clone was found once.

The source is a man between 70 and 80 years old with active COVID-19. The sequencing input was peripheral blood. The chain couples TRBV7-9 to TRBJ2-3; 9 bases fit TRBD2. The CDR3 nucleotides are TGTGCCAGCAGCTTTGGCGGGGGGGCCCCAGATACGCAGTATTTT. Residues: CASSFGGGAPDTQYF.